A selection of T cell receptor beta chains follows, all from one sample in a study of PD-L1 blockade in urothelial cancer. Measured with immunoSEQ multiplex PCR; TCRdb has only the in-frame clones, and not every one. The sample has 20,000 to 30,000 clones, less than 90% seen once. Here the sequenced sample was PBMCs, taken around atezolizumab (anti-PD-L1) treatment. The receptors shown here come from a man between 60 and 75 years old with urothelial cancer. CDR3s include the opening cysteine and the closing phenylalanine or tryptophan. The D gene is left open where the match is weak. Some rows have no size entry. The others give once, few or many, or a class for an expanded clone.

size	V	D	J	DNA	CDR3
-	TRBV11-1	TRBD1	TRBJ1-1	TGTGCCAGCAGCCGCGAACTGGGACAGGGGACTGAAGCTTTCTTT	CASSRELGQGTEAFF
few	TRBV29-1	-	TRBJ1-1	TGCAGCGTTTCCCCCCAGGGCCGGGCGGCTGAAGCTTTCTTT	CSVSPQGRAAEAFF
-	TRBV7-9	-	TRBJ1-1	TGTGCCAGCGGCGCCCAGGGGATATGGGACACTGAAGCTTTCTTT	CASGAQGIWDTEAFF
-	TRBV9	TRBD1	TRBJ2-5	TGTGCCAGCAGCGTCCGGGACAGGGACCAAGAGACCCAGTACTTC	CASSVRDRDQETQYF
-	TRBV5-1	-	TRBJ2-2	TGCGCCAGCAGCTTGGAGGCGGCTGGCTATGCTGGGGAGCTGTTTTTT	CASSLEAAGYAGELFF
-	TRBV9	TRBD2	TRBJ2-3	TGTGCCAGCAGCGTAGAGGGTTTGGGAGGGCAGCCCAGAGTTGCAGATACGCAGTATTTT	CASSVEGLGGQPRVADTQYF
-	TRBV7-2	-	TRBJ1-3	TGTGCCAGCAGCTATCAGGGCCCAAAAGGTGGAAACACCATATATTTT	CASSYQGPKGGNTIYF
-	TRBV28	TRBD1	TRBJ2-7	TGTGCCAGCAGGAACAGGGGTCTTTACGAGCAGTACTTC	CASRNRGLYEQYF
-	TRBV6-5	-	TRBJ1-1	TGTGCCAGCGGACACCTCAGGGGTGGGCCGACCGAAGCTTTCTTT	CASGHLRGGPTEAFF
-	TRBV5-5	-	TRBJ2-3	TGTGCCAGCAGCTTGGAAACTAGCCAAAAGGTCGGTACGCAGTATTTT	CASSLETSQKVGTQYF
-	TRBV5-6	-	TRBJ2-7	TGTGCCAGCAGCAGCAGGGGCGCTCATCCCTACGAGCAGTACTTC	CASSSRGAHPYEQYF
-	TRBV7-9	-	TRBJ2-6	TGTGCCAGCAGCTCAGGACTCTCCTCTGGGGCCAACGTCCTGACTTTC	CASSSGLSSGANVLTF
few	TRBV11-2	-	TRBJ1-2	TGTGCCAGCAGCTTAGATCTTCGTCATGGCTACACCTTC	CASSLDLRHGYTF
-	TRBV7-9	-	TRBJ1-2	TGTGCCAGCAGCCCCCGACAGCCTTACTATGGCTACACCTTC	CASSPRQPYYGYTF
-	TRBV19	-	TRBJ2-1	TGTGCCAGTAGTCACTCCAAGAAGACAGGTTCCTACAATGAGCAGTTCTTC	CASSHSKKTGSYNEQFF
-	TRBV4-1	TRBD1	TRBJ2-1	TGCGCCAGCAGCCAACAACTCGGACAGGCCAATGAGCAGTTCTTC	CASSQQLGQANEQFF
-	TRBV9	-	TRBJ1-1	TGTGCCAGCAGCGTAGTGGGGCCCAGCACTGAAGCTTTCTTT	CASSVVGPSTEAFF
-	TRBV11-1	TRBD2	TRBJ2-7	TGTGCCAGCAGCTTCGGGGGGGCGACTTACGAGCAGTACTTC	CASSFGGATYEQYF
-	TRBV5-1	TRBD1	TRBJ2-7	TGCGCCAGCAGCTTGGATGGGACAGTAATCTACGAGCAGTACTTC	CASSLDGTVIYEQYF
medium-sized	TRBV27	-	TRBJ1-6	TGTGCCAGTTCGGGGGGGTTCTATAATTCACCCCTCCACTTT	CASSGGFYNSPLHF
-	TRBV9	TRBD1	TRBJ2-7	TGTGCCAGCAGCGTAGAGACAGGGGGGGAGCAGTACTTC	CASSVETGGEQYF
-	TRBV18	TRBD2	TRBJ2-3	TGTGCCAGCTCACCATCGCTAGCGGGAGGGCACATGGATACGCAGTATTTT	CASSPSLAGGHMDTQYF
-	TRBV6-4	-	TRBJ1-1	TGTGCCAGCAGTGACCCACAGGAGGGGCGGTTAGTTGTGAACACTGAAGCTTTCTTT	CASSDPQEGRLVVNTEAFF
-	TRBV5-6	TRBD1	TRBJ2-3	TGTGCCAGCAGCTTCATCCGACCGGGACAGGGAAGGACAGATACGCAGTATTTT	CASSFIRPGQGRTDTQYF
-	TRBV4-1	-	TRBJ1-2	TGCGCCAGCAGCCAAGGCCCGGGGGGAATCTATGGCTACACCTTC	CASSQGPGGIYGYTF
-	TRBV6-5	-	TRBJ1-2	TGTGCCAGCACCTTGCCTGGGGGGAAAGGCTACACCTTC	CASTLPGGKGYTF
-	TRBV7-8	-	TRBJ2-7	TGTGCCAGCAGCCCCCGGGGAATCCCCTACGAGCAGTACTTC	CASSPRGIPYEQYF
-	TRBV2	TRBD2	TRBJ2-3	TGTGCCAGCAAGGGGACTAGCGGGATTAGCACAGATACGCAGTATTTT	CASKGTSGISTDTQYF
-	TRBV10-3	-	TRBJ1-1	TGTGCCATCAGTGCTCTGAACACTGAAGCTTTCTTT	CAISALNTEAFF
-	TRBV4-2	-	TRBJ2-7	TGTGCCAGCAGCCAAGATTCTAGCTCCGCCTACGAGCAGTACTTC	CASSQDSSSAYEQYF
few	TRBV9	-	TRBJ1-3	TGTGCCAGCAGCGTATCTCCTGGAAACACCATATATTTT	CASSVSPGNTIYF
-	TRBV9	TRBD2	TRBJ2-1	TGTGCCAGCAGCGTTAGCGGGAGGGCCGAATACAATGAGCAGTTCTTC	CASSVSGRAEYNEQFF
-	TRBV27	TRBD2	TRBJ2-3	TGTGCCAGCAGTTTGGTAGCGGGGTCTAGCACAGATACGCAGTATTTT	CASSLVAGSSTDTQYF
-	TRBV5-1	-	TRBJ1-2	TGCGCCAGCAGCTTGCAGGGGACTAGCTATGGCTACACCTTC	CASSLQGTSYGYTF
-	TRBV5-1	-	TRBJ1-1	TGCGCCAGCAGCGTACGCCAGGGGAACACTGAAGCTTTCTTT	CASSVRQGNTEAFF
-	TRBV5-1	TRBD1	TRBJ1-4	TGCGCCAGCAGCAGGACAGGGGAGAATGAAAAACTGTTTTTT	CASSRTGENEKLFF
-	TRBV30	-	TRBJ2-7	TGTGCCTGGAGCAGCGCCAGCTACGAGCAGTACTTC	CAWSSASYEQYF
-	TRBV5-1	-	TRBJ2-7	TGCGCCAGCAGCATACAGGGTGGGGTCTACGAGCAGTACTTC	CASSIQGGVYEQYF
-	TRBV5-1	TRBD2	TRBJ2-7	TGCGCCAGCAGCTTGGGGTTAGCGGGAGGGCCGGGGCAGTACTTC	CASSLGLAGGPGQYF
-	TRBV6-5	TRBD1	TRBJ1-2	TGTGCCAGCAGTTACTCGGGACAGGGGGCCCCCTATGGCTACACCTTC	CASSYSGQGAPYGYTF
-	TRBV5-1	TRBD1	TRBJ1-4	TGCGCCAGCAGCTTGGGGACAGGGACTATGGTTAAACTGTTTTTT	CASSLGTGTMVKLFF
-	TRBV5-1	TRBD1	TRBJ2-2	TGCGCCAGCAGAGGTTACAGGGGAAACACCGGGGAGCTGTTTTTT	CASRGYRGNTGELFF
-	TRBV28	TRBD1	TRBJ1-2	TGTGCCAGCAGTTTTGGACAGGGTAACTATGGCTACACCTTC	CASSFGQGNYGYTF